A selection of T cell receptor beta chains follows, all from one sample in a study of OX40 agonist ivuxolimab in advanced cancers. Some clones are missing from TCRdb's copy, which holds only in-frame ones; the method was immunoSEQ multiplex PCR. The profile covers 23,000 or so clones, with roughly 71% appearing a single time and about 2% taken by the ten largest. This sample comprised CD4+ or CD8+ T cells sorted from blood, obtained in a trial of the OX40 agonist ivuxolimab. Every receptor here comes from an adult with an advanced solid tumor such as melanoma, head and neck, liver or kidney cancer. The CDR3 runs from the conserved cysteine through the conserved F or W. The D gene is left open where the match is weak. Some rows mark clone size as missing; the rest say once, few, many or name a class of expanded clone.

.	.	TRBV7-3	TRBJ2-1	CASSPPGGGQQFF	TGTGCCAGCAGCCCCCCGGGCGGGGGCCAGCAGTTCTTC
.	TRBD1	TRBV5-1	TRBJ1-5	CASSCPGQGAVRGQPQHF	TGCGCCAGCAGCTGCCCGGGACAGGGGGCGGTTAGGGGTCAGCCCCAGCATTTT
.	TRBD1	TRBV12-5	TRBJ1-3	CASGLAPGTEGGNTIYF	TGTGCTAGTGGTTTGGCCCCCGGGACAGAGGGTGGAAACACCATATATTTT
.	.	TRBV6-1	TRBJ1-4	CASGARVNEKLFF	TGTGCCAGCGGTGCGAGGGTTAATGAAAAACTGTTTTTT
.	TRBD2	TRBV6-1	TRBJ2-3	CASSFTPLAGSTQYF	TGTGCCAGCAGTTTCACACCACTAGCGGGGAGCACGCAGTATTTT
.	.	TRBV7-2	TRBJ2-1	CASSLERSSYNEQFF	TGTGCCAGCAGCTTAGAACGTAGCTCCTACAATGAGCAGTTCTTC
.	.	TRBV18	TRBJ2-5	CASSPGSRETQYF	TGTGCCAGCTCACCAGGGAGTAGGGAGACCCAGTACTTC
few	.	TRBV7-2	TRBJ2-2	CASSLVWAGSGELFF	TGTGCCAGCAGCTTAGTGTGGGCAGGGTCCGGGGAGCTGTTTTTT
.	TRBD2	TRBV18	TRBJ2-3	CASSPRSGGATDTQYF	TGTGCCAGCTCACCACGGAGCGGGGGGGCCACAGATACGCAGTATTTT
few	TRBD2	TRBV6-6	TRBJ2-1	CASSYRGDNEQFF	TGTGCCAGCAGTTATCGGGGGGACAATGAGCAGTTCTTC
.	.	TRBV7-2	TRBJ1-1	CASSLGAGNTEAFF	TGTGCCAGCAGCTTAGGGGCTGGAAACACTGAAGCTTTCTTT
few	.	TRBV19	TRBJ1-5	CASTPKGRPIRTHERHF	TGTGCCAGTACCCCCAAGGGGAGACCAATAAGGACACACGAAAGGCATTTT
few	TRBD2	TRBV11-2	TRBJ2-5	CASSLVRAGEETQYF	TGTGCCAGCAGCTTAGTGCGGGCGGGGGAAGAGACCCAGTACTTC
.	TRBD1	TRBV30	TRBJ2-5	CAWSVQGQEYF	TGTGCCTGGAGTGTACAGGGACAGGAGTACTTC
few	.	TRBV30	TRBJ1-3	CAWKQGHTGLTIYF	TGTGCCTGGAAGCAGGGCCATACGGGGCTCACCATATATTTT
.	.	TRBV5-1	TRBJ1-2	CASSLGSARDYGYTF	TGCGCCAGCAGCTTGGGCTCGGCTCGAGACTATGGCTACACCTTC
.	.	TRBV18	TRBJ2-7	CASSPPTASYEQYF	TGTGCCAGCTCACCACCGACAGCTTCCTACGAGCAGTACTTC
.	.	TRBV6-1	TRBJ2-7	CATARDSYEQYF	TGTGCCACCGCCCGGGACTCCTACGAGCAGTACTTC
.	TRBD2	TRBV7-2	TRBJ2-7	CASRPTSGRASSYEQYF	TGTGCCAGCAGGCCAACTAGCGGGAGGGCCAGCTCCTACGAGCAGTACTTC
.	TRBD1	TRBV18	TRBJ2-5	CASSPGIQGAQETQYF	TGTGCCAGCTCACCCGGAATACAGGGGGCCCAAGAGACCCAGTACTTC
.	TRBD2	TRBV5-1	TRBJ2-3	CASSPGTSGFWGDTQYF	TGCGCCAGCAGCCCCGGGACTAGCGGCTTTTGGGGAGATACGCAGTATTTT
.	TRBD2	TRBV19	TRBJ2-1	CASRGGGGAREQFF	TGTGCCAGTAGAGGGGGCGGGGGGGCGCGTGAGCAGTTCTTC
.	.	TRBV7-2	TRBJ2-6	CASSLTAGANVLTF	TGTGCCAGCAGCTTGACAGCTGGGGCCAACGTCCTGACTTTC
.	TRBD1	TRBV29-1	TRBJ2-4	CSALTGAGDIQYF	TGCAGCGCCCTGACAGGGGCCGGGGACATTCAGTACTTC
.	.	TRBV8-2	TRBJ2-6	CGTSSITQSRANVLTF	TGTGGCACTTCATCGATAACACAAAGTCGGGCCAACGTCCTGACTTTC
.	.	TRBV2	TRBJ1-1	CASGGAILNTEAFF	TGTGCCAGCGGGGGGGCAATTCTGAACACTGAAGCTTTCTTT
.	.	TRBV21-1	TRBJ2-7	CASSKVGCIGGLAGGAYEQYF	TGTGCCAGCAGCAAAGTGGGGTGTATTGGGGGACTAGCGGGAGGTGCCTACGAGCAGTACTTC
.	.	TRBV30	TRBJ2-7	CAWAHVGHYEQYF	TGTGCCTGGGCACACGTCGGCCACTACGAGCAGTACTTC
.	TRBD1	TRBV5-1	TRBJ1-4	CASSGDPPGQGGNEKLFF	TGCGCCAGCAGCGGTGATCCACCGGGACAGGGCGGGAATGAAAAACTGTTTTTT
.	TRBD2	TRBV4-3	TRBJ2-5	CASSQGGRDGETQYF	TGCGCCAGCAGCCAAGGCGGGAGGGATGGGGAGACCCAGTACTTC
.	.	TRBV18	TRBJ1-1	CASSPPTMGNTEAFF	TGTGCCAGCTCACCGCCAACAATGGGAAACACTGAAGCTTTCTTT
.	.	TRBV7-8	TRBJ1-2	CASSLADGTLNYGYTF	TGTGCCAGCAGCTTAGCGGACGGGACACTCAACTATGGCTACACCTTC
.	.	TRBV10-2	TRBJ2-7	CASTGSALSSYEQYF	TGCGCCAGCACGGGTTCGGCACTTAGCTCCTACGAGCAGTACTTC
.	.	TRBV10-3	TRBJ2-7	CAISERGEQYF	TGTGCCATCAGTGAGAGGGGAGAGCAGTACTTC
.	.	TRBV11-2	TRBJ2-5	CASSLEPLKTQYF	TGTGCCAGCAGCTTAGAACCATTGAAGACCCAGTACTTC
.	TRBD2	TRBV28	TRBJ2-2	CASILAGGTANTGELFF	TGTGCCAGCATCTTAGCGGGAGGGACCGCGAACACCGGGGAGCTGTTTTTT
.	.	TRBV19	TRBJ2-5	CASSSSGGAGETQYF	TGTGCCAGTAGTAGTAGTGGCGGGGCGGGTGAGACCCAGTACTTC
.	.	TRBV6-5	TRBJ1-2	CASSDPRRGYTF	TGTGCCAGCAGTGACCCCAGGAGGGGCTACACCTTC
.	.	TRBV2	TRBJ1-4	CASSERHAEKLFF	TGTGCCAGCAGTGAAAGACATGCCGAAAAACTGTTTTTT
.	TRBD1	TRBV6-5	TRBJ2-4	CASGTGNIQYF	TGTGCCAGCGGGACAGGGAACATTCAGTACTTC
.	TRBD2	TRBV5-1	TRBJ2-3	CASSLWTSGGRTDTQYF	TGCGCCAGCAGCCTGTGGACTAGCGGGGGACGGACAGATACGCAGTATTTT
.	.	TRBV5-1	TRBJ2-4	CASSPDGENIQYF	TGCGCCAGCAGCCCGGACGGTGAAAACATTCAGTACTTC
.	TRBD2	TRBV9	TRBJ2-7	CASPPSRGRGAYEQYF	TGTGCCAGCCCCCCTAGTCGGGGGCGGGGGGCTTACGAGCAGTACTTC
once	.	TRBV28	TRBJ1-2	CASLPGPSAGYTF	TGTGCCAGCCTCCCGGGACCCTCGGCGGGCTACACCTTC
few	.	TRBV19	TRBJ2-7	CASSIGAAGSGEQYF	TGTGCCAGTAGTATAGGTGCGGCAGGGAGTGGCGAGCAGTACTTC
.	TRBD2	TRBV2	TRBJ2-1	CASSLQGAGAPYNEQFF	TGTGCCAGCAGTCTCCAGGGAGCGGGAGCCCCCTACAATGAGCAGTTCTTC
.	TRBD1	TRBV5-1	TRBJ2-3	CASRQWTGGRDTQYF	TGCGCCAGCAGGCAATGGACAGGGGGAAGAGATACGCAGTATTTT
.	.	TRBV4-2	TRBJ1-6	CASSENFRTGYNSPLHF	TGTGCCAGCAGCGAAAACTTTCGGACTGGGTATAATTCACCCCTCCACTTT
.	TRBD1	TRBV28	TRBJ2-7	CASSPRDRDHEQYF	TGTGCCAGCAGCCCCCGGGACAGGGACCACGAGCAGTACTTC